The clone carrying this T cell receptor beta chain appeared many times. The TCR beta CDR3 regions underwent amplification from RNA transcripts. First-round RT-PCR used HTBI primers; second-round multiplex PCR followed. Using its own MiXCR run on the multiplex PCR reads, TCRdb lists one record per CDR3 protein. The sample holds some 750,000 distinct CDR3 sequences, 35% to 50% seen once. There are 15 residues in the CDR3. Trimming left V 0 bases short and J 4 bases short, with 13 bases between. Germline assignment: CDR1 SGDLS and CDR2 YYNGEE. The data are from a study of Graves' ophthalmopathy and Graves' hyperthyroidism.

The chain joins TRBV9 to TRBJ1-1; D might be TRBD1 (6 bases). Sample: peripheral blood. This TCR was recovered from an adult man with Graves' ophthalmopathy. The CDR3 spells CASSVEGVRGTEAFF. DNA for the CDR3: TGTGCCAGCAGCGTAGAGGGGGTACGGGGCACTGAAGCTTTCTTT.